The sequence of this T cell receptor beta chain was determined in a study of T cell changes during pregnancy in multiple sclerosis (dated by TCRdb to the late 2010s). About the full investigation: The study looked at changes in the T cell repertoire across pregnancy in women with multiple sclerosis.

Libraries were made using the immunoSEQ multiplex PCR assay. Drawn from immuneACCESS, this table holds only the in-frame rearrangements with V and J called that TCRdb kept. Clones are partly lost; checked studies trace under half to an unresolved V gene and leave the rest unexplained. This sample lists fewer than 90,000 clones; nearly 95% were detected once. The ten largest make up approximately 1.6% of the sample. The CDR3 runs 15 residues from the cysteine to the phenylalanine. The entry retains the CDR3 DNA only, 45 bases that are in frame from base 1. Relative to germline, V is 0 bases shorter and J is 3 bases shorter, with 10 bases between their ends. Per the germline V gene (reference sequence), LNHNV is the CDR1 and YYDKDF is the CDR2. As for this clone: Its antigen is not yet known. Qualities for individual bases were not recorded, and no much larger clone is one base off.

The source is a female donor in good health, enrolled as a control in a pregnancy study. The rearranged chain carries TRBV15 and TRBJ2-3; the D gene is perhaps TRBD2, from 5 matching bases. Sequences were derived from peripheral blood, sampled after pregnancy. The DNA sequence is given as TGTGCCACCAGCAGAGATAGTAGCGCGACAGATACGCAGTATTTT. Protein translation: CATSRDSSATDTQYF.